This T cell receptor beta chain was identified during a study of cytomegalovirus exposure and HLA in healthy donors. PCR employed 60 Vbeta and 13 Jbeta primers. Sequencing was performed with immunoSEQ multiplex PCR; in TCRdb, only in-frame clones are kept and a portion is missing. This sample has under 200,000 clones; over 65% occur once, and the top ten carry 3.4%. The V end was cut by 4 bases, the J end by 6 bases, with 16 bases between. Germline lookup yields CDR1 SGHTA and CDR2 FQGTGA. The CDR3 runs to 14 residues. Sequenced sample: PBMCs. The chain couples TRBV7-3 to TRBJ2-7, with D possibly TRBD1 on 7 matching bases. The receptor was isolated from a man between 35 and 55 years old in good health and CMV-seropositive. The CDR3 bases are TGTGCCAGCAGCTCCCAGGGGGGAATGGGCGAGCAGTACTTC. It is translated as CASSSQGGMGEQYF.